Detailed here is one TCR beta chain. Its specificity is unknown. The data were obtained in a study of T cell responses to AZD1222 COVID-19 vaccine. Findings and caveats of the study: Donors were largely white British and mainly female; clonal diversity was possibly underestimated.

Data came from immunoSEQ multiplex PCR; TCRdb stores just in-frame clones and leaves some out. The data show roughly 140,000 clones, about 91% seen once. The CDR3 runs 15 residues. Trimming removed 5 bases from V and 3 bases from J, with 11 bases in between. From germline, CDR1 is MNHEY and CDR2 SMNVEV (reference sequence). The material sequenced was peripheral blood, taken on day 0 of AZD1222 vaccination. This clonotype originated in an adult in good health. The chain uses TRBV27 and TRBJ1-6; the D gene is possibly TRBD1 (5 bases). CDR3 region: CASSAGTFYNSPLHF. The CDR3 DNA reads TGTGCCAGCAGTGCAGGGACCTTCTATAATTCACCCCTCCACTTT.